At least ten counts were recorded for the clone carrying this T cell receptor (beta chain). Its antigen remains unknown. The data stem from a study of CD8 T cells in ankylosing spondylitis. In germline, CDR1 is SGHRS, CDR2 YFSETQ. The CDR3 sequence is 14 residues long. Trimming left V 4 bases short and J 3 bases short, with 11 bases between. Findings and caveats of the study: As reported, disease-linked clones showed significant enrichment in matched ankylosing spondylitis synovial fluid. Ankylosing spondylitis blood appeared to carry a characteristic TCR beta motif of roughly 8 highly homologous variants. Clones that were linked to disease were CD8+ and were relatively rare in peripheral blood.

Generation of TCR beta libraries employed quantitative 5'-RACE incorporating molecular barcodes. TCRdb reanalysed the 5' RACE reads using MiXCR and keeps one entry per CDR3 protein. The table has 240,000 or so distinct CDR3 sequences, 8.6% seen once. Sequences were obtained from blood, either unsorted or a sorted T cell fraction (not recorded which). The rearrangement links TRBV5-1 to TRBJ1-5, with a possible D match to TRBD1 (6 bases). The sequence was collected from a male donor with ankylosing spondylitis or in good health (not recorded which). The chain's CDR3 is CASSQDSLNQPQHF. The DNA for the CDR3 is TGCGCCAGCAGCCAGGACAGTCTCAATCAGCCCCAGCATTTT.